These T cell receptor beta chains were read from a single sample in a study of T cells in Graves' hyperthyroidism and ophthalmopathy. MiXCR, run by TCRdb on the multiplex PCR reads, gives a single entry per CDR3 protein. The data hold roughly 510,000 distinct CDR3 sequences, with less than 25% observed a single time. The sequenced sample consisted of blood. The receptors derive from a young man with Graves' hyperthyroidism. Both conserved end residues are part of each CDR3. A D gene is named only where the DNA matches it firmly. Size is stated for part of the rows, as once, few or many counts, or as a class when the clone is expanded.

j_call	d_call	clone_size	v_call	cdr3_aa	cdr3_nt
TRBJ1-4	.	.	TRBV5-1	CASSLGRGPTEKLFF	TGCGCCAGCAGCTTGGGACGGGGGCCAACGGAAAAACTGTTTTTT
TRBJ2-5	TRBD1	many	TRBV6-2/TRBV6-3	CASSGTVGKETQYF	TGTGCCAGCTCCGGGACAGTAGGGAAAGAGACCCAGTACTTC
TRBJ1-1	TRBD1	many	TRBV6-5	CASSYAQGARTEAFF	TGTGCCAGCAGTTACGCGCAGGGGGCGCGGACTGAAGCTTTCTTT
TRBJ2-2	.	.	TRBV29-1	CSVKGDTGELFF	TGCAGCGTCAAGGGGGACACCGGGGAGCTGTTTTTT
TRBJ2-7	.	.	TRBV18	CASSSRPAYYEQYF	TGTGCCAGCTCGTCCAGACCAGCATACTACGAGCAGTACTTC
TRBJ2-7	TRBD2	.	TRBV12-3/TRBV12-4	CASSSLAGGPWEQYF	TGTGCCAGCAGTTCCCTAGCGGGAGGGCCTTGGGAGCAGTACTTC
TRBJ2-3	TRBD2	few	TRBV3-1	CASSPRGAGVLRTQYF	TGTGCCAGCAGCCCCCGTGGGGCGGGGGTGCTCCGGACGCAGTATTTT
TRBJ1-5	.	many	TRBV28	CASGTRGANQPQHF	TGTGCCAGCGGGACTAGGGGGGCCAATCAGCCCCAGCATTTT
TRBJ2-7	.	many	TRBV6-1	CASSEAPQGVYYEQYF	TGTGCCAGCAGTGAAGCGCCACAGGGCGTTTACTACGAGCAGTACTTC
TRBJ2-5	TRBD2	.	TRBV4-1	CASSQVSGGKGETQYF	TGCGCCAGCAGCCAAGTTAGCGGGGGGAAGGGAGAGACCCAGTACTTC
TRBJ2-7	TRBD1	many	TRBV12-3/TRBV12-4	CASTQQGIGEQYF	TGTGCCAGCACTCAACAGGGGATCGGCGAGCAGTACTTC
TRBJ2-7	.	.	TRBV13	CASSFGTESYEQYF	TGTGCCAGCAGCTTCGGGACGGAGTCCTACGAGCAGTACTTC
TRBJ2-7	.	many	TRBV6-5	CASSYNQGVVHEQYF	TGTGCCAGCAGTTACAACCAGGGAGTTGTCCACGAGCAGTACTTC
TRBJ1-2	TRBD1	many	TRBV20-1	CSQLGRDRGNYGYTF	TGCAGTCAGCTTGGCCGGGACAGGGGAAACTATGGCTACACCTTC
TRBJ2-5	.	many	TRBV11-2	CASSSGSNRAQYF	TGTGCCAGCAGCTCCGGGTCAAATCGGGCCCAGTACTTC
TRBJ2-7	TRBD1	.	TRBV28	CASRITGALYEQYF	TGTGCCAGCAGGATCACAGGGGCCCTATACGAGCAGTACTTC
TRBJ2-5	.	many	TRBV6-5	CASSSDRYQETQYF	TGTGCCAGCAGTTCCGACAGATACCAAGAGACCCAGTACTTC
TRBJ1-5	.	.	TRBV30	CAWSPGPLSRQPQQF	TGTGCCTGGAGTCCGGGACCGCTCAGCCGGCAGCCCCAGCAGTTT
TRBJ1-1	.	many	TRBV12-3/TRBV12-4	CASSKQGVGEAFF	TGTGCCAGCAGTAAACAGGGTGTGGGTGAAGCTTTCTTT
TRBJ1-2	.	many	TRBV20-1	CSARPWEGSKGYTF	TGCAGTGCTAGGCCCTGGGAGGGAAGTAAGGGCTACACCTTC
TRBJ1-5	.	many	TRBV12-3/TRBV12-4	CASSSWNEPQHF	TGTGCCAGCAGCTCCTGGAATGAACCCCAGCATTTT
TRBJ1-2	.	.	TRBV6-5	CASSYLRGGGYTF	TGTGCCAGCAGTTACCTCAGGGGAGGAGGCTACACCTTC
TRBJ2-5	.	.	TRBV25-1	CASSEASRETQYF	TGTGCCAGCAGTGAAGCTTCCCGAGAGACCCAGTACTTC
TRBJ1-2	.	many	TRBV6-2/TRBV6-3	CAAVGSNYGYTF	TGTGCCGCGGTCGGAAGCAACTATGGCTACACCTTC
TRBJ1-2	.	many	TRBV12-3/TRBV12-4	CASSGVRPNYGYTF	TGTGCCAGCAGTGGGGTTCGTCCGAACTATGGCTACACCTTC
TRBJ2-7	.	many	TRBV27	CASTPHTGHHEQYF	TGTGCCAGCACCCCTCATACGGGACACCACGAGCAGTACTTC
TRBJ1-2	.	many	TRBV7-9	CASSRDVIRNGYTF	TGTGCCAGCAGCCGGGACGTCATCCGAAATGGCTACACCTTC
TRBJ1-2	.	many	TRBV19	CASSNLANYGYTF	TGTGCCAGTAGTAACCTCGCTAACTATGGCTACACCTTC
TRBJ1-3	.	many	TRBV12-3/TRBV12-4	CASKEGSGNTIYF	TGTGCCAGCAAGGAGGGCTCGGGAAACACCATATATTTT
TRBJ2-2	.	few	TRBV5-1	CASSLVGGANTGELFF	TGCGCCAGCAGCTTGGTCGGGGGCGCAAACACCGGGGAGCTGTTTTTT
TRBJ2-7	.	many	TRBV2	CASSFSDGHYEQYF	TGTGCCAGCAGTTTTTCTGACGGCCACTACGAGCAGTACTTC
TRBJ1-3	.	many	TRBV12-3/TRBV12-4	CASSPTGNTIYF	TGTGCCAGCAGTCCCACCGGAAACACCATATATTTT
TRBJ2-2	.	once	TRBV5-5	CASSTIGELFF	TGTGCCAGCAGCACGATCGGGGAGCTGTTTTTT
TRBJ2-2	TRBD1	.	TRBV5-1	CASSATGGTGELFF	TGCGCCAGCAGCGCAACAGGGGGCACCGGGGAGCTGTTTTTT
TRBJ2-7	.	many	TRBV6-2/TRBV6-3	CASSYGANPTYEQYF	TGTGCCAGCAGTTACGGGGCCAACCCTACCTACGAGCAGTACTTC
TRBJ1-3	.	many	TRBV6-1	CASSTALGVGNTIYF	TGTGCCAGCAGCACCGCTTTAGGGGTTGGAAACACCATATATTTT
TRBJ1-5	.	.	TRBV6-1	CASCTHNQPQHF	TGTGCCAGCTGTACACACAATCAGCCCCAGCATTTT
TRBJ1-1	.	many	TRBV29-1	CSELRVSNTEAFF	TGCAGCGAGTTGCGAGTCTCGAACACTGAAGCTTTCTTT
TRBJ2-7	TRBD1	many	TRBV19	CATAQGAGSEQYF	TGTGCCACCGCACAGGGGGCGGGTAGTGAGCAGTACTTC
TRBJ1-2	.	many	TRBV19	CASSLGGFYGYTF	TGTGCCAGTAGCCTCGGAGGGTTCTATGGCTACACCTTC
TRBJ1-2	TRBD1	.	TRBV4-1	CASSQEGQDRYGYTF	TGCGCCAGCAGCCAAGAGGGACAGGACCGGTATGGCTACACCTTC
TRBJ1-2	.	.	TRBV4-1	CASSLAVGDYGYTF	TGCGCCAGCAGCTTGGCTGTTGGGGACTATGGCTACACCTTC
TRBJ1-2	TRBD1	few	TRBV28	CASSVEQGVEGYTF	TGTGCCAGCAGTGTTGAACAGGGGGTAGAAGGCTACACCTTC
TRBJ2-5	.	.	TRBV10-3	CAISGGVQETQYF	TGTGCCATCAGTGGGGGGGTACAAGAGACCCAGTACTTC
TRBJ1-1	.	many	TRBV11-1	CASSSPSSDEAFF	TGTGCCAGCAGCTCCCCCTCGAGCGATGAAGCTTTCTTT
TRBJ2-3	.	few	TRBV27	CASSWAGVDTQYF	TGTGCCAGCAGTTGGGCAGGCGTTGATACGCAGTATTTT
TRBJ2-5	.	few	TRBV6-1	CASSEGSYVAQYF	TGTGCCAGCAGTGAGGGCAGCTATGTGGCCCAGTACTTC
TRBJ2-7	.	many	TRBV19	CASSISTASLYEQYF	TGTGCCAGTAGTATTAGCACAGCGTCGCTCTACGAGCAGTACTTC
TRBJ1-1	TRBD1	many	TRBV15	CATNDRGTEAFF	TGTGCCACCAACGACAGGGGAACTGAAGCTTTCTTT
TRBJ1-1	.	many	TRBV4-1	CASSRARENTEAFF	TGCGCCAGCAGCCGGGCACGGGAGAACACTGAAGCTTTCTTT
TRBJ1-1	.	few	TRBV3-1	CASSLLRVGTEAFF	TGTGCCAGCAGCCTCCTCAGGGTTGGTACTGAAGCTTTCTTT
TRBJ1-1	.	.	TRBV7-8	CASSLTVGAYTEAFF	TGTGCCAGCAGCTTAACGGTGGGGGCCTACACTGAAGCTTTCTTT
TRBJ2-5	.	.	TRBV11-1	CASSLVPRGQWVETQYF	TGTGCCAGCAGCTTAGTTCCCAGGGGTCAATGGGTGGAGACCCAGTACTTC
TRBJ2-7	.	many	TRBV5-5	CASSLGGPDEQYF	TGTGCCAGCAGCTTGGGAGGGCCGGACGAGCAGTACTTC
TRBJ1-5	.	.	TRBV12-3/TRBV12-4	CASSLSGQQPQHF	TGTGCCAGCAGTTTGAGCGGGCAGCAGCCCCAGCATTTT